A single T cell receptor beta chain is shown here with its context. There is no known antigen for this receptor. Per-nucleotide qualities are absent, and no much larger clonotype sits a single base away. This entry belongs to a study of shared clonotypes between healthy human individuals (dated by TCRdb to 2018 to 2020). Some background on the complete study: Three men and a couple of women, aged 18 to 49 years, made up the cohort. For each donor, CD4 naive and CD4 memory were each given three plates, CD8 naive was given two plates, and CD8 memory was given one plate. The study deeply sequenced blood TCR repertoires of about 5 healthy adults to estimate repertoire size and the extent of clonotype sharing between individuals. To increase sequencing depth and limit assay-specific biases, different laboratories used diverse techniques to prepare libraries and sequence TCR repertoires. Between about 0.9 and 8.9 billion PBMCs per donor were obtained by leukapheresis.

What the work shows at the level of the full study, not this receptor alone: Sampling was restricted to blood, and TCR repertoires in tissues likely differ from the TCR repertoires found in blood. Approximately 5% of naive CD4, 3.5% of naive CD8, around 2.3% of memory CD4, and 0.4% of memory CD8 clonotypes were shared across several donors. Naive subsets generally had larger estimated clonotype richness than memory subsets. The genetic and exposure-history diversity represented was limited by the small number of donors. Pairwise subsampling led to the expectation that sequencing depth would affect the degree of clonotype sharing among donors. Higher generation probabilities were observed for clonotypes shared by all four sorted-subset donors than for non-shared clonotypes. Rarefaction of sorted-subset datasets indicated incomplete sequencing despite the large sequencing depth.

The donors were healthy, HIV-negative adults who had no recently reported acute infections or vaccinations. Only Caucasian adults living in Nashville, Tennessee, USA were represented among the donors. CD4+ T cells were enriched by magnetic negative selection; naive cells were then positively selected on CD45RA, and the negative fraction formed the memory subset. Blood was collected by leukapheresis, and PBMCs were isolated by Ficoll-Histopaque density gradient centrifugation and then cryopreserved in liquid nitrogen vapor phase. Analytical flow cytometry was used to check the purity and quantity of every magnetically sorted T cell population. From each sorted fraction, genomic DNA was isolated and quantified by UV absorbance on a Nanodrop 2000c. Between the V and J ends, shortened by 3 bases and 0 bases respectively, the junction contains 9 bases. Including the terminal cysteine and phenylalanine, the CDR3 comprises 15 residues. CDR3 DNA is the only sequence kept; it has 45 bases, read in frame from the first base. Reading the germline V gene (reference sequence) gives CDR1 LNHDA and CDR2 SQIVND.

Using the deep immunoSEQ assay, TCR CDR3 regions were amplified from genomic DNA by multiplex PCR. Extracted genomic DNA from each cell subset was distributed evenly across all wells of several immunoSEQ 96-well plates, and each plate was treated as a replicate. For sorted subsets, each replicate PCR was loaded with approximately 0.2 ug genomic DNA, equivalent to about 30,000 T cell genomes. Purified libraries were quantified with a Qubit 3.0 fluorometer, sized on a Bioanalyzer 2100, and re-quantified with the KAPA Library Quantification kit. Every immunoSEQ 96-well plate was sequenced on a separate single-read 150-cycle Illumina NextSeq 550 flow cell. In the source study's methods: Because only junctional sequences without quality scores were contained in the immunoSEQ output, filtering matching that applied to full-length reads could not be performed. To assign V/J genes and CDR3, sequences were annotated using PyIR, a Python wrapper for IgBLAST v1.9, with IMGT germline references. Reads with weak V/J assignments (E-value above 1e-6), missing CDR3, stop codons, out-of-frame junctions, or ambiguous translated residues were removed. V3J clonotypes were defined as sequences sharing an identical inferred V gene, J gene, and CDR3 amino acid sequence. Percentage overlap between repertoires was computed as shared unique clonotypes divided by the size of the smaller repertoire. Richness of each repertoire was evaluated using RTK rarefaction, the Chao1 estimator, and Recon v2.1 estimates of unobserved clonotypes. Generation probabilities were computed with OLGA for all TCRbeta clonotypes obtained by the gDNA method from several donors. In its TCRdb copy, this immuneACCESS table keeps in-frame sequences only and misses some clones. Where compared with another copy, unresolved V genes explain less than half of these, and the others have no known cause. V, J and clone size are those of that table, while D and trimming were read from the DNA. A total of approximately 620,000 clones appear in this sample, 97% of them only once. The biggest ten clones account for roughly 0.05% of the sample.

The chain uses TRBV19 and TRBJ1-5, with the D gene too uncertain to name. This sequence originates from a woman in her thirties in good health. The sequenced sample was naive CD4+ T cells sorted from blood. The sample's cell subset or site, from its label and the paper: CD45RA+ positively selected. In nucleotides, the sequence is TGTGCCAGTAGTATCCAGATCCTTAGCAATCAGCCCCAGCATTTT. Its coded protein is CASSIQILSNQPQHF.